A single sample gave rise to the 17 T cell receptor beta chains below, sequenced in a study of blood T cell repertoires in COVID-19. Data came from immunoSEQ multiplex PCR; TCRdb stores just in-frame clones and leaves some out. Of a few hundred thousand clones in the sample, about 87% were seen once. The sample consisted of PBMCs or T cells enriched from blood (not recorded which). The receptors come from a woman between 40 and 55 years old who had been exposed to COVID-19.

V gene TRBV2 combines with J gene TRBJ2-4, with D uncertain. In germline, CDR1 is SNHLY, CDR2 FYNNEI. The CDR3 runs to 13 residues. V lost 6 bases and J lost 0, with 6 bases in between. CDR3 nucleotides: TGTGCCAGCAGCGGTCTAGCCAAAAACATTCAGTACTTC. This gives the protein CASSGLAKNIQYF.

J is TRBJ1-2 and V is TRBV7-2; 7 nucleotides agree with TRBD1. The CDR3 totals 12 residues. Trimming at V came to 4 bases and at J to 8 bases, leaving 4 bases not matched to a gene. Germline loops: CDR1 SGHTA, CDR2 FQGNSA. DNA of the CDR3: TGTGCCAGCAGCTACAGGGGACGGGGCTACACCTTC. Translating it yields CASSYRGRGYTF.

The V and J genes are TRBV27 and TRBJ2-5, with D possibly matching TRBD1 (5 bases). The germline V and J ends were trimmed by 8 bases and 7 bases, with 17 bases remaining between them. The CDR3 covers 13 residues. Germline V gene data show CDR1 as MNHEY and CDR2 as SMNVEV (reference sequence). The CDR3 DNA reads as TGTGCCAGCTCCCCCCCAGGGCTGCTGACCCAGTACTTC. Amino acids: CASSPPGLLTQYF.

This clone was counted between two and nine times. The chain employs TRBV19 and TRBJ1-1; TRBD1 matches 9 bases. Germline V gene sequence: CDR1 LNHDA, CDR2 SQIVND (reference sequence). V dropped 7 bases and J dropped 4; count of bases not matched to a gene: 7. The CDR3 is 14 residues long. The CDR3 nucleotides are TGTGCCAGTAACTCACAGGGGGCGCGCACTGAAGCTTTCTTT. This encodes CASNSQGARTEAFF.

CDR3 nucleotides: TGCAGTGCCATCGGGAACACTGAAGCTTTCTTT. Translated, it gives CSAIGNTEAFF. V and J are TRBV20-1 and TRBJ1-1, with D unresolved. The V and J ends lost 6 bases and 1 base respectively, with 6 bases between them. This CDR3 is 11 amino acids long. From germline, CDR1 is DFQATT and CDR2 SNEGSKA (reference sequence).

The CDR3 loop is CASSFGRKNTGELFF. The DNA for the CDR3 is TGTGCCAGCAGTTTTGGCAGGAAGAACACCGGGGAGCTGTTTTTT. The rearrangement uses TRBV27 and TRBJ2-2, with D unclear. CDR3 size: 15 residues. Trimming shortened V by 3 bases and J by 1 base, and 9 bases separated the two germline ends. Looked up from germline, CDR1 is MNHEY and CDR2 is SMNVEV (reference sequence).

Worth noting for this clone: At one of its ends the junction is not consistent with the germline gene, which may arise from a read error. The chain combines TRBV11-2 with TRBJ1-4; no firm D call. The CDR3 has 15 residues. Germline V gives CDR1 SGHAT, CDR2 FQNNGV. The chain's CDR3 is CASSLEFATNEKLFF. The DNA for the CDR3 is TGTGCCAGCAGTTTAGAGTTCGCAACTAATGAAAAACTGTTTTTT.

The J gene is TRBJ1-2, the V gene TRBV6-5; D might be TRBD1 (6 bases). CDR3 size: 12 residues. The germline V gene encodes CDR1 MNHEY and CDR2 SVGAGI. Trimming removed 6 bases at V and 5 bases at J, with 10 bases between. CDR3 in amino acids: CASRLRGYGYTF. Written as DNA, the CDR3 is TGTGCCAGCAGACTTAGGGGGTATGGCTACACCTTC.

The J gene is TRBJ1-1, the V gene TRBV19, with 10 bases identical to TRBD1. The CDR3 contains 15 residues. Germline CDR1 LNHDA, CDR2 SQIVND (reference sequence). J was trimmed by 5 bases and V by 3 bases; bases with no gene match: 6. The CDR3 loop is CASSIGQGVMTEAFF. The CDR3, as DNA: TGTGCCAGTAGTATCGGACAGGGGGTCATGACTGAAGCTTTCTTT.

The V call is TRBV19, the J call TRBJ2-3, with 10 positions matching TRBD2. The germline V gene has CDR1 LNHDA and CDR2 SQIVND (reference sequence). The ends lost 9 bases at V and 5 bases at J; junction bases unmatched: 14. The CDR3 length is 16 residues. For the CDR3, the DNA is TGTGCCAGCTCGTCGACAGCGGGGGGGCCAGGAGATACGCAGTATTTT. It specifies CASSSTAGGPGDTQYF.

The chain couples TRBV20-1 to TRBJ2-1; 7 bases line up with TRBD2. The V segment lost 3 bases and the J segment 5 bases; nucleotides outside the gene matches: 7. The germline V gene encodes CDR1 DFQATT and CDR2 SNEGSKA (reference sequence). CDR3 length: 14 residues. CDR3 sequence reads: CSASWLAVNNEQFF. The CDR3, as DNA: TGCAGTGCTAGTTGGCTAGCGGTAAACAATGAGCAGTTCTTC.

The chain joins TRBV7-9 to TRBJ2-2, with TRBD1 matching over 11 bases. V lost 5 bases, J lost 1 base, and 12 bases stayed unmatched. Germline V gene lookup returns CDR1 SEHNR and CDR2 FQNEAQ (reference sequence). The CDR3 consists of 19 residues. CDR3 sequence (DNA): TGTGCCAGCAGCCATACAAGGGACAGGGGGTCAGTGAACACCGGGGAGCTGTTTTTT. This gives the protein CASSHTRDRGSVNTGELFF.

The chain recombines TRBV28 with TRBJ1-2; 7 positions agree with TRBD1. Germline CDR1 MDHEN, CDR2 SYDVKM. CDR3 length: 14 amino acids. V lost 6 bases to trimming and J lost 1 base; unmatched junction nucleotides: 5. Written as DNA, the CDR3 is TGTGCCAGCAGCTTAACAGGGGATAACTATGGCTACACCTTC. This translates into CASSLTGDNYGYTF.

V usage is TRBV19 and J usage is TRBJ1-5; D call uncertain. Germline loops: CDR1 LNHDA, CDR2 SQIVND (reference sequence). V lost 2 bases, J lost 0 bases, and 11 bases lay in between. The CDR3 is 16 residues long. The CDR3 DNA reads TGTGCCAGTAGTATACGTGGGCCTAATAGCAATCAGCCCCAGCATTTT. The encoded protein is CASSIRGPNSNQPQHF.

This clone showed up just a few times. The chain has TRBV4-1 and TRBJ2-2, with D possibly TRBD2 on 6 matching bases. V was cut by 1 base and J by 1 base, with 10 bases left in between. This CDR3 is built from 16 residues. The germline V gene encodes CDR1 MGHRA and CDR2 YSYEKL. The CDR3 DNA is TGCGCCAGCAGCCAAGTTGCGGGACGGAACACCGGGGAGCTGTTTTTT. This codes for CASSQVAGRNTGELFF.

This clone has a single count. V and J are TRBV4-1 and TRBJ2-7; TRBD1 matches at 7 bases. The CDR3 is made up of 15 amino acids. Germline CDR1 reads MGHRA; CDR2 reads YSYEKL. V was clipped by 8 bases and J by 2 bases; unmatched bases: 12. The CDR3 DNA reads TGCGCCAGCTCGGACAGGATACAATTTACCTACGAGCAGTACTTC. As protein: CASSDRIQFTYEQYF.

V and J are TRBV7-9 and TRBJ2-1, with 7 bases that match TRBD1. Germline V gene lookup returns CDR1 SEHNR and CDR2 FQNEAQ (reference sequence). The ends lost 5 bases at V and 6 bases at J; junction bases unmatched: 7. The CDR3 length is 14 residues. In nucleotides, the CDR3 is TGTGCCAGCAGCCGACCGGGACAGACCAATGAGCAGTTCTTC. Its protein product is CASSRPGQTNEQFF.